This entry lists 15 T cell receptor beta chains sequenced from one sample in a study of T cell changes during pregnancy in multiple sclerosis. Repertoires were generated with immunoSEQ multiplex PCR, while TCRdb's copy carries only in-frame clones and drops some. The data contain 98,000 or so clones, 80% to 95% of them singletons. Source: peripheral blood, taken after pregnancy. These receptors were collected from a female donor with multiple sclerosis, enrolled in a pregnancy study.

This clone was detected once. A clone one base away is much larger, so this may be a read error. V usage is TRBV6-4 and J usage is TRBJ2-6; D possibly corresponds to TRBD1 (5 bases). Trimming took off 3 bases at V and 0 bases at J, with 6 bases between the two ends. Germline assignment: CDR1 MRHNA and CDR2 SNTAGT. This CDR3 comprises 15 residues. CDR3 in DNA: TGTGCCAGCAGTGAAGACAGCTCTGGGGCCAACGTCCTGACTTTC. It is translated as CASSEDSSGANVLTF.

The chain combines TRBV4-1 with TRBJ2-1; no clear D. Germline V lookup: CDR1 MGHRA, CDR2 YSYEKL. The V end was cut by 0 bases, the J end by 0 bases, with 12 bases between. The CDR3 has 17 amino acids. Written as DNA, the CDR3 is TGCGCCAGCAGCCAAGATGCGGTCGCTAGCTCCTACAATGAGCAGTTCTTC. The encoded protein is CASSQDAVASSYNEQFF.

This clone showed up just once. The V call is TRBV18, the J call TRBJ1-5, with a possible D match to TRBD1 (5 bases). Trimming removed 3 bases from V and 6 bases from J, with 15 bases in between. The CDR3 covers 15 residues. Germline V CDR1 and CDR2: KGHSH, LQKENI. The CDR3 is CASSPGGIGTQPQHF. The CDR3 coding sequence is TGTGCCAGCTCACCCGGGGGTATAGGTACTCAGCCCCAGCATTTT.

The rearrangement links TRBV7-2 to TRBJ2-7; D perhaps matches TRBD1 (6 bases). CDR1 is SGHTA and CDR2 is FQGNSA in the germline V gene. The CDR3 contains 14 residues. V shed 5 bases and J shed 5 bases, with 16 bases lying between them. This chain's CDR3 is CASSLQGLMDEQYF. The CDR3 bases are TGTGCCAGCAGCCTACAGGGTTTGATGGACGAGCAGTACTTC.

This chain connects TRBV5-1 to TRBJ2-7; 11 bases fit TRBD2. Germline V gene data show CDR1 as SGHRS and CDR2 as YFSETQ. The V segment lost 1 base and the J segment 2 bases; nucleotides outside the gene matches: 5. This CDR3 contains 16 residues. CDR3 in amino acids: CASSLNPLAGAYEQYF. The CDR3 bases are TGCGCCAGCAGCTTGAACCCACTAGCGGGGGCCTACGAGCAGTACTTC.

The chain couples TRBV19 to TRBJ1-4; no clear D gene. Germline V gene sequence: CDR1 LNHDA, CDR2 SQIVND (reference sequence). The V and J ends lost 3 bases and 7 bases respectively, with 6 bases between them. This CDR3 is 12 amino acids long. CDR3 amino acids: CASSMTGEKLFF. In DNA form, the CDR3 reads TGTGCCAGTAGTATGACGGGTGAAAAACTGTTTTTT.

The chain has TRBV5-5 and TRBJ2-1; 11 bases match TRBD2. V was clipped by 4 bases and J by 4 bases; unmatched bases: 4. The CDR3 loop spans 15 amino acids. The germline gives CDR1 SGHKS, CDR2 YYEKEE (reference sequence). In DNA form, the CDR3 reads TGTGCCAGCAGCAATAGCGGGAGGGCTTACAATGAGCAGTTCTTC. Translated: CASSNSGRAYNEQFF.

The chain joins TRBV7-9 to TRBJ2-7; perhaps TRBD2 as D (6 bases). The CDR3 sequence is 15 residues long. The germline gives CDR1 SEHNR, CDR2 FQNEAQ (reference sequence). V shed 5 bases and J shed 6 bases, with 20 bases lying between them. The chain's CDR3 is CASSPRIGGWSEQYF. Written as DNA, the CDR3 is TGTGCCAGCAGCCCCCGGATCGGGGGTTGGTCCGAGCAGTACTTC.

This clone was observed a single time. The chain has TRBV7-8 and TRBJ1-1; 7 bases are shared with TRBD1. The CDR3 is 16 residues long. Germline values: CDR1 SGHVS, CDR2 FQNEAQ. The V and J ends lost 5 bases and 1 base, in that order; junction bases with no gene match: 10. Here the CDR3 reads CASSLTGELSNTEAFF. The CDR3 bases are TGTGCCAGCAGCCTCACAGGGGAACTATCGAACACTGAAGCTTTCTTT.

This chain joins TRBV10-3 and TRBJ1-3; D perhaps matches TRBD1 (6 bases). Germline-derived CDR1 and CDR2 are ENHRY and SYGVKD. This CDR3 comprises 16 residues. V lost 4 bases to trimming and J lost 0 bases, with 13 bases between them. The CDR3 loop reads CAISGGRASSGNTIYF. Here the CDR3 DNA reads TGTGCCATCAGTGGGGGGCGGGCCAGCTCTGGAAACACCATATATTTT.

This sequence joins TRBV14 and TRBJ2-7; 10 bases line up with TRBD1. Germline loops: CDR1 SGHDN, CDR2 FVKESK. V was clipped by 1 base and J by 3 bases; unmatched bases: 12. CDR3 length equals 18 residues. The CDR3 reads CASSQGSFVGDRGYEQYF. CDR3 DNA: TGTGCCAGCAGCCAAGGGTCCTTCGTTGGGGACAGGGGCTACGAGCAGTACTTC.

Only one count was recorded for this clone. The rearrangement uses TRBV6-1 and TRBJ2-3, with 13 bases fitting TRBD2. The germline CDR1 and CDR2 sequences are MNHNS and SASEGT. The CDR3 extends over 15 amino acids. With 6 bases clipped from V and 5 bases from J, the junction kept 5 bases outside the gene matches. For the CDR3, the DNA is TGTGCCAGCAGGCGGACTAGCGGGAGTAAAGATACGCAGTATTTT. Translated: CASRRTSGSKDTQYF.

This chain links TRBV7-8 with TRBJ1-5, with TRBD1 matching 9 bases. Per the germline V gene, CDR1 is SGHVS and CDR2 is FQNEAQ. The CDR3 is 18 amino acids. The V segment lost 3 bases and the J segment 0 bases; nucleotides outside the gene matches: 9. The CDR3 DNA reads TGTGCCAGCAGCTTTGAGGACAGGGGTGGAGATAGCAATCAGCCCCAGCATTTT. It specifies CASSFEDRGGDSNQPQHF. Full variable domain (rest looked up from reference TRBV7-8 and TRBJ1-5): GAGVSQSPRYKVAKRGQDVALRCDPISGHVSLFWYQQALGQGPEFLTYFQNEAQLDKSGLPSDRFFAERPEGSVSTLKIQRTQQEDSAVYLCASSFEDRGGDSNQPQHFGDGTRLSIL.

The chain recombines TRBV7-7 with TRBJ2-5; 9 bases line up with TRBD1. The germline CDR1 and CDR2 sequences are SSHAT and FNYEAQ (reference sequence). This CDR3 has 17 residues. V lost 5 bases and J lost 4; bases outside the gene matches: 14. DNA for the CDR3: TGTGCCAGCAGCCCGGGACAGGGAAGGGCCGGGGGAGAGACCCAGTACTTC. Translated, it gives CASSPGQGRAGGETQYF. The full variable domain, with the rest looked up from reference TRBV7-7 and TRBJ2-5, is GAGVSQSPRYKVTKRGQDVTLRCDPISSHATLYWYQQALGQGPEFLTYFNYEAQPDKSGLPSDRFSAERPEGSISTLTIQRTEQRDSAMYRCASSPGQGRAGGETQYFGPGTRLLVL.

The chain joins TRBV4-2 to TRBJ2-7; D is ambiguous. Looked up from germline, CDR1 is LGHNA and CDR2 is YNFKEQ. The CDR3 is made up of 11 amino acids. Trimming took 1 base from V and 10 from J, leaving 8 bases between them. Here the CDR3 reads CASSQAEVQYF. The CDR3 bases are TGTGCCAGCAGCCAAGCCGAGGTTCAGTACTTC.